Below, 32 T cell receptor beta chains from the same sample are listed, as sequenced in a study of beta chain features in type 1 diabetes. Overall study findings and caveats: For Type 1 diabetes patients, all four CD4+ subsets carried TCRB CDR3s that were moderately but significantly shorter.

No cognate antigen is known for these TCRs. The authors reverse transcribed all of the isolated RNA, so sequencing captured expressed TCRB transcripts. The protocol was immunoSEQ multiplex PCR, while the TCRdb copy is restricted to in-frame clones and leaves out a portion. The table includes roughly 150,000 clones, 6.5% to 9.5% detected once. Sequenced: central memory CD4+ T cells from blood. All receptors derive from a woman aged 40 to 55 with type 1 diabetes.

This clone was seen only a few times. The CDR3 loop is CASSRTGTSGNEQFF. As DNA, the CDR3 is TGTGCCAGCAGCCGCACCGGGACTAGCGGGAATGAGCAGTTCTTC. The chain carries TRBV7-3 and TRBJ2-1; 12 bases are shared with TRBD2. This CDR3 has 15 residues. The germline gives CDR1 SGHTA, CDR2 FQGTGA. V gave up 5 bases and J gave up 7 bases; unmatched junction bases: 6.

The CDR3, as DNA: TGTGCCAGCAGCTTATCCCCAAACTACGAGCAGTACTTC. Amino acids: CASSLSPNYEQYF. The chain links TRBV7-2 to TRBJ2-7; D remains ambiguous. Germline values: CDR1 SGHTA, CDR2 FQGNSA. The CDR3 runs 13 residues. V was trimmed by 2 bases and J by 3 bases, leaving 8 bases between them.

About this clone: Other DNA sequences in the sample encode the same CDR3. The chain combines TRBV7-2 with TRBJ1-1; TRBD1 aligns across 8 bases. The CDR3 sequence is 13 residues long. Per germline, CDR1 SGHTA and CDR2 FQGNSA. V shed 5 bases, J shed 5 bases, and the junction held 4 bases outside the gene matches. CDR3 sequence reads: CASSVQGDTEAFF. For the CDR3, the DNA is TGTGCCAGCAGCGTACAGGGGGATACTGAAGCTTTCTTT.

The V call is TRBV11-2, the J call TRBJ2-1; D unresolved. CDR1 SGHAT and CDR2 FQNNGV come from the germline V gene. The CDR3 sequence is 14 residues long. Trimming cost V 0 bases and J 4 bases, with 7 bases left between them. Written as DNA, the CDR3 is TGTGCCAGCAGCTTAGATGTTCCATACAATGAGCAGTTCTTC. This codes for CASSLDVPYNEQFF.

The V gene is TRBV6-6, the J gene TRBJ1-1; no firm D call. This CDR3 is built from 16 residues. The V end was cut by 2 bases, the J end by 0 bases, with 13 bases between. Germline V lookup: CDR1 MNHNY, CDR2 SVGAGI (reference sequence). CDR3 coding DNA: TGTGCCAGCAGTTACGTCGGACGGAGGATGAACACTGAAGCTTTCTTT. Translation: CASSYVGRRMNTEAFF.

This clone was seen more than once but under ten times. This chain uses TRBV6-5 with TRBJ1-1; D is undetermined. The germline V gene has CDR1 MNHEY and CDR2 SVGAGI. The V gene lost 2 bases and the J gene lost 0 bases, with 10 bases spanning the gap. The CDR3 has 15 amino acids. The CDR3 reads CASSYRDNMNTEAFF. For the CDR3, the DNA is TGTGCCAGCAGTTACCGGGATAACATGAACACTGAAGCTTTCTTT.

This clone was counted between two and nine times. The chain combines TRBV7-6 with TRBJ1-3, with D uncertain. The CDR3 length is 16 residues. V was pared by 5 bases and J by 0 bases, with 14 bases between. Germline values: CDR1 SGHVS, CDR2 FNYEAQ. The CDR3 DNA follows: TGTGCCAGCAGCCCATCCCCCGGGAGCTCTGGAAACACCATATATTTT. Its protein product is CASSPSPGSSGNTIYF. The variable domain in full, completed from reference TRBV7-6 and TRBJ1-3, reads GAGVSQSPRYKVTKRGQDVALRCDPISGHVSLYWYRQALGQGPEFLTYFNYEAQQDKSGLPNDRFSAERPEGSISTLTIQRTEQRDSAMYRCASSPSPGSSGNTIYFGEGSWLTVV.

This clone was seen at least ten times. The chain links TRBV9 to TRBJ2-1, with D unresolved. The ends were cut back, 0 bases at V and 9 bases at J, with 4 bases in the middle. The CDR3 totals 11 residues. Germline loops: CDR1 SGDLS, CDR2 YYNGEE. The CDR3 region is CASSVDTEQFF. CDR3 in DNA: TGTGCCAGCAGCGTAGACACTGAGCAGTTCTTC. Variable domain in full (rest from reference TRBV9 and TRBJ2-1): DSGVTQTPKHLITATGQRVTLRCSPRSGDLSVYWYQQSLDQGLQFLIQYYNGEERAKGNILERFSAQQFPDLHSELNLSSLELGDSALYFCASSVDTEQFFGPGTRLTVL.

The chain recombines TRBV5-4 with TRBJ2-1, with TRBD1 as a possible D gene (5 bases). With 1 base removed from V and 5 bases from J, the gap between germline ends came to 7 bases. CDR3 length: 13 amino acids. Germline V gene sequence: CDR1 SGHNT, CDR2 YYREEE (reference sequence). The CDR3 loop is CASSLQGNNEQFF. CDR3 bases: TGTGCCAGCAGCTTGCAGGGAAACAATGAGCAGTTCTTC.

V and J are TRBV19 and TRBJ2-5; D gene unclear. Trimming cost V 5 bases and J 5 bases, with 9 bases left between them. Per the germline V gene, CDR1 is LNHDA and CDR2 is SQIVND (reference sequence). The CDR3 loop spans 12 amino acids. The CDR3 bases are TGTGCCAGTAGTCGCGGCGTGGAGACCCAGTACTTC. The encoded protein is CASSRGVETQYF. The complete variable domain, with remaining parts taken from reference TRBV19 and TRBJ2-5, reads DGGITQSPKYLFRKEGQNVTLSCEQNLNHDAMYWYRQDPGQGLRLIYYSQIVNDFQKGDIAEGYSVSREKKESFPLTVTSAQKNPTAFYLCASSRGVETQYFGPGTRLLVL.

This clone occurred a few times. Written as DNA, the CDR3 is TGTGCCAGCAGTCGGGACAGTGTCTCCTACGAGCAGTACTTC. Protein sequence: CASSRDSVSYEQYF. The V call is TRBV6-1, the J call TRBJ2-7; 7 bases align to TRBD1. Germline trimming cut 5 bases from V and 0 bases from J; bases unmatched to any gene: 4. Per germline, CDR1 MNHNS and CDR2 SASEGT. CDR3 length: 14 residues.

In DNA form, the CDR3 reads TGCGCCAGCAGCCACTTGACAGGGTCTTTCAACTATGGCTACACCTTC. Its translation: CASSHLTGSFNYGYTF. This chain joins TRBV4-3 and TRBJ1-2; 7 nucleotides match TRBD1. The germline gives CDR1 LGHNA, CDR2 YSLEER. The junction had 9 bases not matched to a gene; V was cut back by 3 bases and J by 2 bases. This CDR3 comprises 16 residues.

J is TRBJ2-1 and V is TRBV30; 12 bases are a match to TRBD2. Germline values: CDR1 GTSNPN, CDR2 SVGIG (reference sequence). Trimming removed 3 bases from V and 8 bases from J; junction bases left unmatched: 14. This CDR3 has 17 residues. As DNA, the CDR3 is TGTGCCTGGAGGCGATCTCCGACTAGCGGGAGTTCGCATGAGCAGTTCTTC. Translation: CAWRRSPTSGSSHEQFF. The full variable domain, with the rest looked up from reference TRBV30 and TRBJ2-1, is SQTIHQWPATLVQPVGSPLSLECTVEGTSNPNLYWYRQAAGRGLQLLFYSVGIGQISSEVPQNLSASRPQDRQFILSSKKLLLSDSGFYLCAWRRSPTSGSSHEQFFGPGTRLTVL.

This clone was seen a handful of times. The chain couples TRBV6-6 to TRBJ2-3; D is unresolved. V lost 4 bases and J lost 5, with 4 bases in between. The CDR3 has 11 residues. CDR1 is MNHNY and CDR2 is SVGAGI in the germline V gene (reference sequence). The CDR3, as DNA: TGTGCCAGCAGTTCAGAAGATACGCAGTATTTT. It translates to CASSSEDTQYF.

This clone was seen more than once but under ten times. The V call is TRBV9, the J call TRBJ1-1, with D uncertain. With 0 bases removed from V and 6 bases from J, the gap between germline ends came to 9 bases. The CDR3 extends over 13 amino acids. CDR1 SGDLS and CDR2 YYNGEE come from the germline V gene. The CDR3 region has the DNA TGTGCCAGCAGCGTAGTTAGACATCCTGAAGCTTTCTTT. Its protein product is CASSVVRHPEAFF.

The chain has TRBV15 and TRBJ2-4; D is uncertain. This CDR3 is built from 16 residues. Between the trimmed V and J ends, which lost 4 bases and 0 bases, there was a span of 13 bases. Germline CDR1 is LNHNV and CDR2 is YYDKDF (reference sequence). This CDR3 reads CATSTSQVLAKNIQYF. As DNA, the CDR3 is TGTGCCACCAGCACGTCTCAGGTGCTAGCCAAAAACATTCAGTACTTC.

This clone came up a few times. This sequence joins TRBV7-2 and TRBJ2-3, with a tentative D call TRBD1 (6 bases). The CDR3 length is 16 residues. The germline gives CDR1 SGHTA, CDR2 FQGNSA. The germline V and J ends were trimmed by 3 bases and 4 bases, with 17 bases remaining between them. The DNA for the CDR3 is TGTGCCAGCAGCTTTTCTGCGACTGGACAGTCAGATACGCAGTATTTT. Residues: CASSFSATGQSDTQYF.

This clone was counted between two and nine times. The rearrangement joins TRBV18 to TRBJ2-7; D may be TRBD1 (5 bases). Trimming removed 1 base at V and 6 bases at J, with 13 bases between. Germline V CDR1 and CDR2: KGHSH, LQKENI. CDR3 length: 14 residues. CDR3 protein: CASSPQEGAIEQYF. Written as DNA, the CDR3 is TGTGCCAGCTCACCACAGGAAGGGGCCATCGAGCAGTACTTC. The entire variable domain, with the rest obtained from reference TRBV18 and TRBJ2-7, is as follows: NAGVMQNPRHLVRRRGQEARLRCSPMKGHSHVYWYRQLPEEGLKFMVYLQKENIIDESGMPKERFSAEFPKEGPSILRIQQVVRGDSAAYFCASSPQEGAIEQYFGPGTRLTVT.

The chain joins TRBV19 to TRBJ1-2; D gene unclear. The germline V and J ends were trimmed by 6 bases and 4 bases, with 9 bases remaining between them. The CDR3 has 12 amino acids. Germline loops: CDR1 LNHDA, CDR2 SQIVND (reference sequence). DNA for the CDR3: TGTGCCAGTAGGCCAAACAGCTATGGCTACACCTTC. Translated, it gives CASRPNSYGYTF.

This clone was seen only a few times. This chain links TRBV25-1 with TRBJ2-3; TRBD1 agrees at 7 bases. Germline V gene lookup returns CDR1 MGHDK and CDR2 SYGVNS. With V trimmed by 8 bases and J by 2 bases, 7 bases remained unmatched. This CDR3 is built from 14 residues. CDR3 loop: CASCPGQITDTQYF. The CDR3 DNA is TGTGCCAGCTGCCCGGGACAGATCACAGATACGCAGTATTTT.

This rearrangement joins TRBV29-1 to TRBJ1-2, with D hard to call. CDR1 is SQVTM, CDR2 ANQGSEA, per germline. V lost 7 bases and J lost 8, with 14 bases in between. The CDR3 has 11 amino acids. CDR3 nucleotides: TGCAGCGGTCGAGAGGGTGGCGGCTACACCTTC. Amino acid sequence: CSGREGGGYTF.

The V gene is TRBV25-1, the J gene TRBJ2-6, with 8 bases fitting TRBD2. The CDR3 is made up of 16 amino acids. Trimming cost V 6 bases and J 0 bases; bases outside gene matches: 4. Germline V gene lookup returns CDR1 MGHDK and CDR2 SYGVNS. Written as DNA, the CDR3 is TGTGCCAGCAGCCGACGGGGGGGCTCTGGGGCCAACGTCCTGACTTTC. Protein sequence: CASSRRGGSGANVLTF. Supplemented by reference TRBV25-1 and TRBJ2-6, the full variable domain reads EADIYQTPRYLVIGTGKKITLECSQTMGHDKMYWYQQDPGMELHLIHYSYGVNSTEKGDLSSESTVSRIRTEHFPLTLESARPSHTSQYLCASSRRGGSGANVLTFGAGSRLTVL.

The J gene is TRBJ2-3, the V gene TRBV4-2; 15 bases are shared with TRBD2. CDR1 and CDR2 (germline): LGHNA, YNFKEQ. The CDR3 has 17 amino acids. V lost 3 bases and J lost 2; bases outside the gene matches: 3. CDR3 coding DNA: TGTGCCAGCAGCCAGTGGACTAGCGGGAGGGTCACAGATACGCAGTATTTT. Residues: CASSQWTSGRVTDTQYF.

This clone was seen only a few times. The chain uses TRBV7-8 and TRBJ1-5; 9 bases line up with TRBD1. Looked up from germline, CDR1 is SGHVS and CDR2 is FQNEAQ. This CDR3 comprises 15 residues. V lost 3 bases and J lost 7; bases outside the gene matches: 7. The CDR3 is CASSLYRGLGQPQHF. The CDR3 nucleotides read TGTGCCAGCAGCTTGTACAGGGGGCTGGGACAGCCCCAGCATTTT.

This sequence joins TRBV5-4 and TRBJ2-1; TRBD2 matches 7 bases. In germline, CDR1 is SGHNT, CDR2 YYREEE (reference sequence). The CDR3 totals 15 residues. Germline trimming cut 4 bases from V and 9 bases from J; bases unmatched to any gene: 13. The CDR3 region has the DNA TGTGCCAGCAGCACCCCGGGAGGCCGTGAGGTTGAGCAGTTCTTC. This sequence encodes CASSTPGGREVEQFF.

The chain combines TRBV7-9 with TRBJ1-2, with 7 nucleotides matching TRBD1. In germline, CDR1 is SEHNR, CDR2 FQNEAQ (reference sequence). The V gene end was trimmed by 5 bases and the J gene end by 7 bases; junction bases not matched to a gene: 13. This CDR3 has 15 residues. The CDR3 DNA reads as TGTGCCAGCAGCCCTTTCGACAGGGACCCTAGTGGCTACACCTTC. Its protein product is CASSPFDRDPSGYTF.

This clone turned up a few times. The chain carries TRBV5-1 and TRBJ2-1, with 15 bases that match TRBD2. From germline, CDR1 is SGHRS and CDR2 YFSETQ. The CDR3 consists of 16 residues. The junction had 8 bases not matched to a gene; V was cut back by 4 bases and J by 9 bases. In DNA, the CDR3 is TGCGCCAGCAGCCTGCGGACTAGCGGGGGGGCAGGTGAGCAGTTCTTC. Protein sequence: CASSLRTSGGAGEQFF.

This chain connects TRBV5-8 to TRBJ1-1; D possibly corresponds to TRBD1 (6 bases). Trimming took 4 bases from V and 5 from J, leaving 12 bases between them. This CDR3 has 13 residues. CDR1 SGHTS and CDR2 YDEGEE come from the germline V gene. CDR3 DNA: TGTGCCAGCAGCAACAGGGACCGAACTGAAGCTTTCTTT. It is translated as CASSNRDRTEAFF.

The chain links TRBV15 to TRBJ1-1, with 9 bases identical to TRBD1. The CDR3 totals 15 residues. Looked up from germline, CDR1 is LNHNV and CDR2 is YYDKDF (reference sequence). The J segment lost 5 bases and the V segment lost 5 bases, leaving 9 bases of the junction unmatched. The CDR3 here is CATSDKQGAKTEAFF. The CDR3 DNA is TGTGCCACCAGCGACAAACAGGGGGCAAAGACTGAAGCTTTCTTT. The variable domain in full, with the rest retrieved from reference TRBV15 and TRBJ1-1, is DAMVIQNPRYQVTQFGKPVTLSCSQTLNHNVMYWYQQKSSQAPKLLFHYYDKDFNNEADTPDNFQSRRPNTSFCFLDIRSPGLGDTAMYLCATSDKQGAKTEAFFGQGTRLTVV.

The genes are TRBV4-3 and TRBJ1-5; D ambiguous. CDR1 LGHNA and CDR2 YSLEER come from the germline V gene. The CDR3 sequence is 13 residues long. Trimming pared 0 bases from V and 7 bases from J, leaving 7 bases between. CDR3 bases: TGCGCCAGCAGCCAAGATTTAGAACAGCCCCAGCATTTT. This translates into CASSQDLEQPQHF.

This clone appeared a few times. The chain uses TRBV4-2 and TRBJ2-5; the match to TRBD2 covers 12 bases. V lost 1 base to trimming and J lost 5 bases; unmatched junction nucleotides: 11. CDR1 and CDR2 from the germline V gene are LGHNA and YNFKEQ. CDR3 length: 18 amino acids. CDR3: CASSQGSTSGGTGETQYF. In DNA form, the CDR3 reads TGTGCCAGCAGCCAAGGGTCGACTAGCGGGGGTACCGGGGAGACCCAGTACTTC.

This clone appeared a few times. This sequence joins TRBV4-2 and TRBJ2-2; tentative D call: TRBD1 (7 bases). The CDR3 has 17 residues. Trimming removed 4 bases at V and 0 bases at J, with 15 bases between. Germline V gene data show CDR1 as LGHNA and CDR2 as YNFKEQ. The CDR3 nucleotides are TGTGCCAGCAGCCTTTCCAGGGGGGAGGCGAACACCGGGGAGCTGTTTTTT. This sequence encodes CASSLSRGEANTGELFF.